This T cell receptor (beta chain) was profiled in a study of CXCR3-negative and CXCR3-positive naive CD8 T cells. Turning to the study itself: Cumulative TRB read yield was approximately 135 million, averaging about 1.5 +/- 0.3 million per library. Study-level findings and limits: Comparison of naive cells showed more hydrophobic TRB CDR3s in CXCR3-positive than in CXCR3-negative naive cells. Diversity in memory CD8+ cells fell much lower than the comparably high levels seen in both naive subsets. With respect to TRBV-TRBJ usage, naive CXCR3-negative and CXCR3-positive cells were similar; memory differed. Cryopreserved cells partially lost CXCR3 expression, and fresh PBMCs were used in most assays.

Remarks on this clonotype: The antigen is not known.

TRB cDNA was prepared as libraries by UMI-labeled 5' RACE. TCRdb re-called the 5' RACE reads; every CDR3 protein appears as one record, without DNA. Listed are around 110,000 distinct CDR3 sequences; more than 0.3% falls within the top ten. This CDR3 comprises 14 residues. In germline, CDR1 is MGHRA, CDR2 YSYEKL. This sequence was found in a human donor in good health. Some clones in this sample may be carry-over from other donors' samples. The chain couples TRBV4-1 to TRBJ2-1; TCRdb lists TRBD1, though no DNA is available to test this call. The specimen was naive CXCR3+ CD8+ T cells from blood. The subset denotes: CD45RO-CCR7+CD27+CD95- naive CD8+ T cells expressing CXCR3 (TNR3+). CDR3 protein: CASSPIGQHNEQFF.